The 31 T cell receptor beta chains below were found in one sample sequenced in a study of CD8+ T cells in alopecia areata. Treatment described: oral pan-JAK inhibitor, 5-10 mg twice daily. Sequencing relied on a cDNA template that was reverse transcribed from extracted RNA. The assay was immunoSEQ multiplex PCR, and TCRdb's table has in-frame clones only and misses some. This table holds 110,000 to 150,000 clones, 85% to 90% found once. The sequencing used CD8+ T cells sorted from blood, collected at week 4, from a patient treated with tofacitinib. All receptors derive from a human donor with alopecia areata.

The rearrangement uses TRBV28 and TRBJ2-7, with D perhaps matching TRBD1 (5 bases). This CDR3 has 13 residues. V gave up 3 bases and J gave up 3 bases, with 9 bases separating them. Germline CDR1 MDHEN, CDR2 SYDVKM. CDR3 bases: TGTGCCAGCAGTTTTAAGGGGTACTACGAGCAGTACTTC. Translated, it gives CASSFKGYYEQYF.

The chain joins TRBV6-1 to TRBJ1-1, with D maybe TRBD1 (6 bases). The CDR3 sequence is 16 residues long. Germline loops: CDR1 MNHNS, CDR2 SASEGT. The ends were cut back, 3 bases at V and 0 bases at J, with 14 bases in the middle. DNA for the CDR3: TGTGCCAGCAGTGAGGGACCAAACAGGGTGAACACTGAAGCTTTCTTT. Protein product: CASSEGPNRVNTEAFF.

The J gene is TRBJ2-7, the V gene TRBV6-5; 8 bases map to TRBD1. Germline V gene sequence: CDR1 MNHEY, CDR2 SVGAGI. Trimming took 10 bases from V and 3 from J; bases not matched to a gene: 2. CDR3 length equals 11 residues. DNA of the CDR3: TGTGCCACAGGGACAGGCTACGAGCAGTACTTC. Translated, it gives CATGTGYEQYF.

This clone was seen just once. The chain joins TRBV10-3 to TRBJ2-1; TRBD2 agrees at 14 bases. Germline CDR1 ENHRY, CDR2 SYGVKD. The CDR3 sequence is 15 residues long. The J segment lost 6 bases and the V segment lost 7 bases, leaving 5 bases of the junction unmatched. The CDR3 sequence: CAINDGTSGSNEQFF. The CDR3 DNA is TGTGCCATCAATGACGGGACTAGCGGGAGCAATGAGCAGTTCTTC.

The V and J genes are TRBV5-4 and TRBJ2-1, with TRBD2 as a possible D gene (6 bases). V lost 4 bases and J 5 bases, leaving 19 bases between the germline ends. The CDR3 extends over 16 amino acids. The germline gives CDR1 SGHNT, CDR2 YYREEE (reference sequence). CDR3 protein: CASSLPTGSFHNEQFF. Here the CDR3 DNA reads TGTGCCAGCAGCCTCCCCACCGGGAGTTTCCACAATGAGCAGTTCTTC.

This clone was found a few times. The rearrangement uses TRBV29-1 and TRBJ2-3, with a tentative D call TRBD2 (5 bases). Trimming took 0 bases from V and 2 from J, leaving 18 bases between them. The CDR3 has 17 residues. Germline CDR1 reads SQVTM; CDR2 reads ANQGSEA. Here the CDR3 reads CSVEDLTLVGYTDTQYF. The DNA for the CDR3 is TGCAGCGTTGAAGATCTAACACTAGTGGGCTACACAGATACGCAGTATTTT.

The chain couples TRBV29-1 to TRBJ2-7; either TRBD1 or TRBD2 may supply D (5 bases each). The CDR3 has 11 amino acids. Germline V lookup: CDR1 SQVTM, CDR2 ANQGSEA. The V and J ends lost 6 bases and 2 bases respectively, with 8 bases between them. The chain's CDR3 is CSVVGAYEQYF. In DNA, the CDR3 is TGCAGCGTGGTGGGGGCCTACGAGCAGTACTTC.

V gene TRBV27 combines with J gene TRBJ1-2; D ambiguous. There are 13 residues in the CDR3. V was shortened by 6 bases and J by 4 bases, with 12 bases between the two germline ends. The germline V gene encodes CDR1 MNHEY and CDR2 SMNVEV (reference sequence). The CDR3 DNA follows: TGTGCCAGCAGGGGTGGGGAAGGCTATGGCTACACCTTC. This encodes CASRGGEGYGYTF.

The J gene is TRBJ2-1, the V gene TRBV19, with D maybe TRBD2 (7 bases). CDR1 LNHDA and CDR2 SQIVND come from the germline V gene (reference sequence). The V end lost 4 bases, the J end lost 4 bases, and 14 bases lay between the germline ends. The CDR3 contains 15 residues. CDR3 amino acids: CASSREGDWYNEQFF. CDR3 coding DNA: TGTGCCAGTAGTAGGGAGGGGGACTGGTACAATGAGCAGTTCTTC.

This clone was picked up one time. The chain couples TRBV10-1 to TRBJ1-1; possible D gene TRBD1, 6 bases. Germline V gene lookup returns CDR1 WNHNN and CDR2 SYGVQD (reference sequence). Trimming left V 6 bases short and J 0 bases short, with 14 bases between. The CDR3 runs to 15 residues. The CDR3 sequence: CASRQRTAMNTEAFF. The CDR3 DNA sequence: TGCGCCAGCAGGCAGAGGACAGCAATGAACACTGAAGCTTTCTTT.

The chain recombines TRBV29-1 with TRBJ2-7; 9 nucleotides align to TRBD2. Looked up from germline, CDR1 is SQVTM and CDR2 is ANQGSEA. The CDR3 has 14 amino acids. J lost 4 bases, V lost 2 bases, and 6 bases had no gene match. CDR3 protein: CSVENSGSGYEQYF. In DNA form, the CDR3 reads TGCAGCGTTGAAAATAGCGGGAGCGGGTACGAGCAGTACTTC.

This chain connects TRBV30 to TRBJ1-1, with D perhaps matching TRBD1 (5 bases). This CDR3 region has 15 residues. Trimming took 4 bases from V and 5 from J, leaving 20 bases between them. Looked up from germline, CDR1 is GTSNPN and CDR2 is SVGIG (reference sequence). The CDR3 protein is CAWNDGAPPRTEAFF. For the CDR3, the DNA is TGTGCCTGGAATGACGGGGCCCCCCCCAGAACTGAAGCTTTCTTT.

The chain recombines TRBV7-2 with TRBJ2-7; D unresolved. V was clipped by 2 bases and J by 3 bases, with 20 bases between them. CDR3 length equals 17 residues. From germline, CDR1 is SGHTA and CDR2 FQGNSA. CDR3 DNA: TGTGCCAGCAGCTTATTCTCCGGGTCCCACAGCTTCTACGAGCAGTACTTC. Encoded protein: CASSLFSGSHSFYEQYF.

Notes on this clone: One junction end does not reproduce the germline sequence, and a read error may be involved. The rearrangement joins TRBV9 to TRBJ2-3; a weak D match, TRBD2 (7 bases). The CDR3 consists of 12 residues. Germline CDR1 reads SGDLS; CDR2 reads YYNGEE. In nucleotides, the CDR3 is TGTGCCAGCAGTGCCTCGGGGGGCACTCCGCATTTT. The encoded protein is CASSASGGTPHF. Drawing the rest from reference TRBV9 and TRBJ2-3, the complete variable domain is DSGVTQTPKHLITATGQRVTLRCSPRSGDLSVYWYQQSLDQGLQFLIQYYNGEERAKGNILERFSAQQFPDLHSELNLSSLELGDSALYFCASSASGGTPHFGPGTRLTVL.

This clone was seen a few times. The chain recombines TRBV29-1 with TRBJ2-5; the D gene is possibly TRBD1 (5 bases). Deletions cut 2 bases from V and 4 bases from J, with 14 bases between. Germline assignment: CDR1 SQVTM and CDR2 ANQGSEA. This CDR3 spans 14 amino acids. This CDR3 is CSVETGRAGETQYF. CDR3 DNA sequence: TGCAGCGTTGAAACTGGCAGGGCAGGAGAGACCCAGTACTTC.

V gene TRBV6-5 combines with J gene TRBJ1-1, with no clear D. CDR1 is MNHEY, CDR2 SVGAGI, per germline. This CDR3 region has 15 residues. V was clipped by 0 bases and J by 4 bases, with 12 bases between them. CDR3 region: CASSYSTGLVTEAFF. The CDR3 region has the DNA TGTGCCAGCAGTTACTCGACGGGATTGGTCACTGAAGCTTTCTTT.

The chain uses TRBV29-1 and TRBJ1-4; a weak D match, TRBD1 (6 bases). There are 14 residues in the CDR3. Per germline, CDR1 SQVTM and CDR2 ANQGSEA. V shed 3 bases and J shed 5 bases, with 13 bases lying between them. CDR3 DNA: TGCAGCGTTGACCCCGGGCAGGGGAATGAAAAACTGTTTTTT. This encodes CSVDPGQGNEKLFF.

The V and J genes are TRBV27 and TRBJ2-7; 7 bases fit TRBD1. The CDR3 loop spans 15 amino acids. Losses at the gene ends were 5 bases for V and 4 bases for J; bases not matched to a gene: 11. The germline gives CDR1 MNHEY, CDR2 SMNVEV (reference sequence). The CDR3 loop is CASSQTGLGSYEQYF. In DNA form, the CDR3 reads TGTGCCAGCAGTCAGACAGGGTTGGGCTCTTACGAGCAGTACTTC.

The V and J genes are TRBV5-1 and TRBJ1-1; a possible D gene is TRBD1 (5 bases). V lost 1 base to trimming and J lost 0 bases, with 7 bases between them. The CDR3 totals 14 residues. In germline, CDR1 is SGHRS, CDR2 YFSETQ. CDR3 loop: CASSLRGLNTEAFF. The CDR3 nucleotides read TGCGCCAGCAGCTTGCGGGGCTTGAACACTGAAGCTTTCTTT.

The chain carries TRBV7-6 and TRBJ2-5; D might be TRBD2 (5 bases). The germline V gene encodes CDR1 SGHVS and CDR2 FNYEAQ. Trimming removed 5 bases from V and 1 base from J, with 17 bases in between. There are 16 residues in the CDR3. DNA of the CDR3: TGTGCCAGCAGCCCCCGTAGGGAGTTAGGCCAAGAGACCCAGTACTTC. Amino acid sequence: CASSPRRELGQETQYF.

The CDR3 is CASSVVSGQGSMNTEAFF. DNA for the CDR3: TGTGCCAGCAGCGTAGTGTCGGGACAGGGTTCTATGAACACTGAAGCTTTCTTT. This chain connects TRBV9 to TRBJ1-1, with 9 nucleotides matching TRBD1. This CDR3 spans 18 amino acids. Losses at the gene ends were 0 bases for V and 0 bases for J; bases not matched to a gene: 9. Germline V gives CDR1 SGDLS, CDR2 YYNGEE.

The chain carries TRBV4-1 and TRBJ1-5; 9 bases match TRBD1. The germline V gene has CDR1 MGHRA and CDR2 YSYEKL. This CDR3 is 17 amino acids long. With V trimmed by 1 base and J by 4 bases, 8 bases remained unmatched. This CDR3 reads CASSQGGDRVPNQPQHF. The DNA for the CDR3 is TGCGCCAGCAGCCAAGGGGGGGACAGGGTACCTAATCAGCCCCAGCATTTT.

The chain is built from TRBV7-9 and TRBJ2-5; D is unresolved. The CDR3 runs to 15 residues. In germline, CDR1 is SEHNR, CDR2 FQNEAQ (reference sequence). V dropped 0 bases and J dropped 4 bases, with 12 bases sitting between them. CDR3 sequence: CASSLAAQLGETQYF. DNA for the CDR3: TGTGCCAGCAGCTTAGCTGCGCAGCTAGGAGAGACCCAGTACTTC.

This clone is a singleton in its sample. CDR3 sequence reads: CASSLYASSEQYF. The CDR3 DNA reads as TGTGCCAGCAGTTTATATGCCAGTTCCGAGCAGTACTTC. This chain joins TRBV27 and TRBJ2-7; D remains ambiguous. The CDR3 has 13 residues. Germline lookup yields CDR1 MNHEY and CDR2 SMNVEV (reference sequence). Trimming stripped 1 base from V and 6 bases from J, with 10 bases between.

The chain recombines TRBV16 with TRBJ2-7; D is uncertain. The CDR3 has 14 residues. CDR1 is KGHSY and CDR2 is FQNENV in the germline V gene. Trimming shortened V by 0 bases and J by 5 bases, and 11 bases separated the two germline ends. DNA of the CDR3: TGTGCCAGCAGCCAATCGTGGTCACCCGACGAGCAGTACTTC. Protein product: CASSQSWSPDEQYF.

J is TRBJ2-1 and V is TRBV7-9; no clear D gene. Trimming shortened V by 4 bases and J by 6 bases, and 7 bases separated the two germline ends. The CDR3 is 12 residues long. Germline assignment: CDR1 SEHNR and CDR2 FQNEAQ (reference sequence). This CDR3 is CASSYIINEQFF. CDR3 DNA: TGTGCCAGCAGCTACATAATCAATGAGCAGTTCTTC.

V is TRBV4-1 and J is TRBJ2-1, with 13 bases lining up with TRBD2. This CDR3 contains 15 residues. V was pared by 4 bases and J by 8 bases, with 5 bases of the junction left unmatched. The germline V gene has CDR1 MGHRA and CDR2 YSYEKL. The CDR3 here is CASSRGLAGADEQFF. The CDR3 nucleotides are TGCGCCAGCAGCCGAGGACTAGCGGGGGCGGATGAGCAGTTCTTC.

The chain employs TRBV2 and TRBJ2-7, with TRBD2 matching 12 bases. Germline V lookup: CDR1 SNHLY, CDR2 FYNNEI. The CDR3 extends over 15 amino acids. V shed 8 bases, J shed 4 bases, and the junction held 9 bases outside the gene matches. CDR3: CASLDPTSGGYEQYF. The CDR3 nucleotides are TGTGCCAGCCTGGACCCTACTAGCGGGGGGTACGAGCAGTACTTC.

Turning to this clone: The same CDR3 arises from other DNA sequences in this sample as well. V usage is TRBV6-6 and J usage is TRBJ2-3; no clear D gene. From germline, CDR1 is MNHNY and CDR2 SVGAGI (reference sequence). Trimming removed 6 bases at V and 3 bases at J, with 4 bases between. The CDR3 is 11 amino acids. The CDR3 DNA is TGTGCCAGCAGGGGGACAGATACGCAGTATTTT. It yields the protein CASRGTDTQYF.

The CDR3 DNA follows: TGTGCCAGCAGCTTAGGCCCGGAAGATACGCAGTATTTT. Its translation is CASSLGPEDTQYF. This chain joins TRBV13 and TRBJ2-3; D is uncertain. CDR3 length equals 13 residues. Germline CDR1 is PRHDT and CDR2 is FYEKMQ (reference sequence). V lost 0 bases to trimming and J lost 5 bases, with 6 bases between them.

The DNA of the CDR3 is TGTGCCTGGAGGTACGACAAGCCTGAAGCTTTCTTT. Amino acid sequence: CAWRYDKPEAFF. The chain couples TRBV30 to TRBJ1-1; D uncertain. The germline V gene encodes CDR1 GTSNPN and CDR2 SVGIG (reference sequence). Trimming removed 3 bases from V and 6 bases from J, with 11 bases in between. This CDR3 spans 12 amino acids.